This is a list of T cell receptor beta chains from one sample in a study of cytomegalovirus exposure and HLA in healthy donors. This table comes from immunoSEQ multiplex PCR, and its TCRdb copy is limited to in-frame clones, with some not included. The sample includes nearly 80,000 clones, approximately 93% of them seen just once. The sample was PBMCs. The receptors derive from a young woman in good health and CMV-seronegative. The CDR3 runs from the conserved cysteine through the conserved F or W. Each record gives: D gene, V gene, clone size, J gene, CDR3 protein, CDR3 DNA. A D gene is named only where the DNA matches it firmly. Clone size is stated in some rows and not others, as once, few, many or a class when expanded.

d_gene: -
v_gene: TRBV29-1
abundance: -
j_gene: TRBJ2-7
CDR3aa: CSVVGAWSHNPYEQYF
CDR3nt: TGCAGCGTTGTGGGGGCTTGGTCACACAATCCCTACGAGCAGTACTTC

d_gene: TRBD2
v_gene: TRBV5-6
abundance: -
j_gene: TRBJ2-2
CDR3aa: CASSVLAGVNTGELFF
CDR3nt: TGTGCCAGCAGCGTTCTAGCGGGAGTCAACACCGGGGAGCTGTTTTTT

d_gene: TRBD2
v_gene: TRBV19
abundance: -
j_gene: TRBJ2-2
CDR3aa: CASRGTSGLTGELFF
CDR3nt: TGTGCCAGCCGAGGGACTAGCGGACTCACCGGGGAGCTGTTTTTT

d_gene: -
v_gene: TRBV7-2
abundance: -
j_gene: TRBJ2-7
CDR3aa: CASSLGLSYEQYF
CDR3nt: TGTGCCAGCAGCCTAGGGCTTTCCTACGAGCAGTACTTC

d_gene: TRBD2
v_gene: TRBV12-5
abundance: -
j_gene: TRBJ2-5
CDR3aa: CASGFVLTSGGNYQETQYF
CDR3nt: TGTGCTAGTGGTTTCGTATTGACTAGCGGGGGAAATTACCAAGAGACCCAGTACTTC

d_gene: -
v_gene: TRBV5-5
abundance: -
j_gene: TRBJ2-7
CDR3aa: CASSLASIYEQYF
CDR3nt: TGTGCCAGCAGCTTGGCCAGTATCTACGAGCAGTACTTC

d_gene: -
v_gene: TRBV7-2
abundance: -
j_gene: TRBJ2-2
CDR3aa: CASSLAAGTNTGELFF
CDR3nt: TGTGCCAGCAGCTTAGCGGCAGGAACGAACACCGGGGAGCTGTTTTTT

d_gene: TRBD2
v_gene: TRBV11-3
abundance: -
j_gene: TRBJ2-1
CDR3aa: CASSSGTSGRGSYNEQFF
CDR3nt: TGTGCCAGCAGCTCAGGGACTAGCGGGAGGGGCTCCTACAATGAGCAGTTCTTC

d_gene: -
v_gene: TRBV29-1
abundance: -
j_gene: TRBJ1-1
CDR3aa: CSVDFRTRPNTEAFF
CDR3nt: TGCAGCGTTGACTTCCGGACACGGCCGAACACTGAAGCTTTCTTT

d_gene: -
v_gene: TRBV7-9
abundance: few
j_gene: TRBJ1-2
CDR3aa: CASSKTDGYTF
CDR3nt: TGTGCCAGCAGCAAGACAGATGGCTACACCTTC